The 8 T cell receptor beta chains listed next were all sequenced from one sample in a study of a mutant IDH1 vaccine in newly diagnosed glioma. Antigen specificity for these receptors is unknown. The data were produced by immunoSEQ multiplex PCR, yet TCRdb's version contains in-frame clones alone and is incomplete. Of about 27,000 clones in the sample, roughly 84% are singletons; the top ten hold about 7.2%. The time point is: week 5, during vaccination. A single vaccine dose contained 300 ug of mutant IDH1 20-mer peptide, and topical imiquimod was used with it. The sample consisted of PBMCs, taken from a glioma patient whose treatment included an IDH1 peptide vaccine. These TCRs come from a man aged 40-55 years with glioma. Some clones in this sample may be carry-over from other donors' samples.

The chain employs TRBV5-1 and TRBJ1-3; D possibly corresponds to TRBD1 (5 bases). V was shortened by 4 bases and J by 0 bases, with 14 bases between the two germline ends. The CDR3 has 16 amino acids. Germline V gene data show CDR1 as SGHRS and CDR2 as YFSETQ. Written as DNA, the CDR3 is TGCGCCAGCAGCGGAGGGACGGTAGGCTCTGGAAACACCATATATTTT. Translation gives CASSGGTVGSGNTIYF.

The chain combines TRBV2 with TRBJ1-1, with D maybe TRBD1 (6 bases). V was shortened by 3 bases and J by 0 bases, with 14 bases between the two germline ends. The germline gives CDR1 SNHLY, CDR2 FYNNEI. The CDR3 has 16 residues. The CDR3 DNA reads TGTGCCAGCAGTGACGGGGGGGCGTATTTGAACACTGAAGCTTTCTTT. Translating gives CASSDGGAYLNTEAFF. Variable domain in full (rest from reference TRBV2 and TRBJ1-1): EPEVTQTPSHQVTQMGQEVILRCVPISNHLYFYWYRQILGQKVEFLVSFYNNEISEKSEIFDDQFSVERPDGSNFTLKIRSTKLEDSAMYFCASSDGGAYLNTEAFFGQGTRLTVV.

The chain recombines TRBV19 with TRBJ2-7; D is perhaps TRBD1 (6 bases). V gave up 6 bases and J gave up 0 bases, with 12 bases separating them. CDR3 size: 14 residues. The germline V gene has CDR1 LNHDA and CDR2 SQIVND (reference sequence). The CDR3 DNA reads TGTGCCAGTAGGGAGACAGGAGCCTCCTACGAGCAGTACTTC. Translated: CASRETGASYEQYF.

The CDR3 region is CASSQEGDGYTF. DNA for the CDR3: TGCGCCAGCAGCCAAGAAGGGGATGGCTACACCTTC. This rearrangement joins TRBV4-3 to TRBJ1-2, with D tentatively TRBD1 (5 bases). Trimming pared 0 bases from V and 6 bases from J, leaving 5 bases between. Germline V gene lookup returns CDR1 LGHNA and CDR2 YSLEER. The CDR3 has 12 residues.

The chain carries TRBV7-3 and TRBJ1-2, with no clear D. CDR3 length: 14 residues. From germline, CDR1 is SGHTA and CDR2 FQGTGA. The germline V and J ends were trimmed by 0 bases and 4 bases, with 9 bases remaining between them. The CDR3 nucleotides read TGTGCCAGCAGCTTAACGTCGGCAGGCTATGGCTACACCTTC. Amino acids: CASSLTSAGYGYTF.

The chain is built from TRBV7-2 and TRBJ2-3; D gene uncertain. Trimming removed 5 bases at V and 0 bases at J, with 6 bases between. CDR3 length: 13 residues. Germline loops: CDR1 SGHTA, CDR2 FQGNSA. The CDR3 region is CASSKDSTDTQYF. The CDR3 coding sequence is TGTGCCAGCAGCAAGGACAGCACAGATACGCAGTATTTT.

The rearrangement links TRBV14 to TRBJ1-1; TRBD1 aligns across 9 bases. From germline, CDR1 is SGHDN and CDR2 FVKESK. Germline trimming cut 4 bases from V and 3 bases from J; bases unmatched to any gene: 12. The CDR3 covers 17 residues. CDR3 nucleotide sequence: TGTGCCAGCAGCCGTCTAAGGACAGGGGTTCGAGACACTGAAGCTTTCTTT. This sequence encodes CASSRLRTGVRDTEAFF.

The chain has TRBV1 and TRBJ1-5; the D call of TRBD1 is as the table states it, not checked on the DNA. TRBV1 is a known pseudogene. The CDR3 has 19 residues. In DNA, the CDR3 is TGCACCAGCAGCCTATCACAGGACACGGCCCCATATAGCAATCAGCCCCAGCATTTT. It encodes CTSSLSQDTAPYSNQPQHF.